This T cell receptor beta chain came from a study of shared T cell receptors in the human thymus. With respect to this clone: The sample carries other DNA sequences with the same CDR3.

This table comes from immunoSEQ multiplex PCR, and its TCRdb copy is limited to in-frame clones, with some not included. The repertoire consists of 540,000 or so clones, with 75% to 85% occurring once and the leading ten covering about 0.012%. Trimming cost V 4 bases and J 0 bases, with 8 bases left between them. CDR3 length equals 13 residues. Germline V gene lookup returns CDR1 SQVTM and CDR2 ANQGSEA. The sample also formed part of further work on human thymus T cells. That work adds: Use of V and J genes seemed skewed within the thymic and blood repertoires.

J is TRBJ2-3 and V is TRBV29-1; D ambiguous. The sequencing input was thymocytes. The receptor comes from a boy younger than two with a congenital heart defect. The CDR3 region has the DNA TGCAGCGTTGGAGGAGTTAGCACAGATACGCAGTATTTT. Translation gives CSVGGVSTDTQYF.